The rows below give T cell receptor beta chains drawn from one sample of a study of blood T cells in healthy people across ages. One entry per CDR3 protein results from TCRdb running MiXCR on the 5' RACE reads. The data show 800,000 to 1,300,000 distinct CDR3 sequences, less than 25% seen once. The same data also contributed to another study, on T cells of mothers and their children.

Sequenced input: blood. The origin of the receptors is a girl aged 2 to 9 in good health. Both conserved end residues are part of each CDR3. The order of the fields is CDR3 DNA, CDR3 protein, D gene, clone size, J gene, V gene. D genes are given only for firm matches. The size of a clone is reported for some rows only, either as once, few or many, or as a class for expanded clones.

DNA: TGTGCCATCAACGGTTACGGGGGGCAAGGGCAGGATACGCAGTATTTT
CDR3: CAINGYGGQGQDTQYF
D: NA
size: NA
J: TRBJ2-3
V: TRBV10-3

DNA: TGTGCCAGCAGCTTAGTCGGCAGGGTGATGGACGAGCAGTACTTC
CDR3: CASSLVGRVMDEQYF
D: NA
size: NA
J: TRBJ2-7
V: TRBV7-9

DNA: TGTGCCAGCAGCTCCCCGGGTGTCCTCACGGAGACCCAGTACTTC
CDR3: CASSSPGVLTETQYF
D: NA
size: NA
J: TRBJ2-5
V: TRBV5-6

DNA: TGTGCCAGCAGCCCAAGGACAGGGACTATGAACACCGAAGCTTTCTTT
CDR3: CASSPRTGTMNTEAFF
D: TRBD1
size: few
J: TRBJ1-1
V: TRBV7-6

DNA: TGTGCTAGTGGTTCGACTAGCGGGGTACAAGAGACCCAGTACTTC
CDR3: CASGSTSGVQETQYF
D: TRBD2
size: few
J: TRBJ2-5
V: TRBV12-5

DNA: TGTGCCAGCAGTCCCAAACCCAGGGAATTCCACGAGCAGTACTTC
CDR3: CASSPKPREFHEQYF
D: NA
size: NA
J: TRBJ2-7
V: TRBV6-5

DNA: TGTGCCAGCAGCACGGGACAGGGAATTAATGAAAAACTGTTTTTT
CDR3: CASSTGQGINEKLFF
D: TRBD1
size: NA
J: TRBJ1-4
V: TRBV25-1

DNA: TGTGCCAGCAGCAAGCCGCGGGGTGAGCAGTTCTTC
CDR3: CASSKPRGEQFF
D: NA
size: few
J: TRBJ2-1
V: TRBV21-1

DNA: TGTGCCACCAGCAACAACAGGGGTAGCAATCAGCCCCAGCATTTT
CDR3: CATSNNRGSNQPQHF
D: TRBD1
size: NA
J: TRBJ1-5
V: TRBV15

DNA: TGTGCCAGCAGTTACTCGACATCAGCTCCTGCCGCCGAGCAGTACTTC
CDR3: CASSYSTSAPAAEQYF
D: NA
size: NA
J: TRBJ2-7
V: TRBV6-5

DNA: TGTGCCAGCAGTTACCGGGACAGGGGAGAAGAGACCCAGTACTTC
CDR3: CASSYRDRGEETQYF
D: TRBD1
size: few
J: TRBJ2-5
V: TRBV12-3/TRBV12-4

DNA: TGTGCCAGCAGCGCAACCGGGACAGGGTTTGGTGGCTACACCTTC
CDR3: CASSATGTGFGGYTF
D: TRBD1
size: once
J: TRBJ1-2
V: TRBV7-2

DNA: TGCAGTGCTAGGCTTCTACTAGGGACCCAGTACTTC
CDR3: CSARLLLGTQYF
D: NA
size: NA
J: TRBJ2-5
V: TRBV20-1

DNA: TGTGCCAGCAGATCGGGAACAGGGGCCTATGGCTACACCTTC
CDR3: CASRSGTGAYGYTF
D: TRBD1
size: NA
J: TRBJ1-2
V: TRBV12-3/TRBV12-4

DNA: TGTGCCAGCAGTCGGGGACTAGCGGGGGAGGGACCAGAGACCCAGTACTTC
CDR3: CASSRGLAGEGPETQYF
D: TRBD2
size: NA
J: TRBJ2-5
V: TRBV12-3/TRBV12-4

DNA: TGTGCCAGCAGGGTAGCGGGAGTACGCGAGCAGTACTTC
CDR3: CASRVAGVREQYF
D: TRBD2
size: NA
J: TRBJ2-7
V: TRBV12-3/TRBV12-4

DNA: TGTGCCACCAGCAGGGAGGACAGGGATCGCACAGATACGCAGTATTTT
CDR3: CATSREDRDRTDTQYF
D: TRBD1
size: NA
J: TRBJ2-3
V: TRBV15

DNA: TGTGCCACCCCGACCCCGAAGGATAGGGGCTACACCTTC
CDR3: CATPTPKDRGYTF
D: NA
size: NA
J: TRBJ1-2
V: TRBV28

DNA: TGTGCCACCAGTGAAGGGGGTCGAGAGACCCAGTACTTC
CDR3: CATSEGGRETQYF
D: NA
size: NA
J: TRBJ2-5
V: TRBV24-1

DNA: TGTGCCAGCAGTTCCCTAGGGGGGCTGGAGACCCAGTACTTC
CDR3: CASSSLGGLETQYF
D: NA
size: few
J: TRBJ2-5
V: TRBV12-3/TRBV12-4

DNA: TGCAGCTTCGAAGTGGGGACAGGGAGAGAGACCCAGTACTTC
CDR3: CSFEVGTGRETQYF
D: TRBD1
size: NA
J: TRBJ2-5
V: TRBV20-1

DNA: TGTGCCACCAGTGAACGAGGGGCAGGAAACATTCAGTACTTC
CDR3: CATSERGAGNIQYF
D: NA
size: NA
J: TRBJ2-4
V: TRBV24-1

DNA: TGTGCCAGCTCCGAACGAAGGGGGGAGGAAAAACTGTTTTTT
CDR3: CASSERRGEEKLFF
D: NA
size: few
J: TRBJ1-4
V: TRBV6-6

DNA: TGCAGTGCCCGGCCGGGCGGGAGTAATACGCAGTATTTT
CDR3: CSARPGGSNTQYF
D: TRBD2
size: NA
J: TRBJ2-3
V: TRBV20-1